The T cell receptor beta chain described here comes from a study of vaccination and CD4 T cells after COVID-19. Whole-study context: Two of the convalescents were Hispanic, and the group consisted of six males and four females.

The treatment: approximately nine-day PBMC culture with coronavirus spike peptide pools or control peptides (ViraFEST assay). PCR positivity was dated March to December 2020, before US Alpha, Beta and Delta variants. Study-wide results and limits: From a median of roughly 21 to 38, SARS-CoV-2-reactive clonotypes increased, though not significantly.

A remark on this clonotype: What it binds is not known.

The Oncomine TCR Beta short-read assay sequenced DNA from cultured CD4+ T cells. The template was genomic DNA from cultured CD4+ T cells. Each CDR3 protein gets one entry after TCRdb re-called the PCR reads with MiXCR. The table has over 15,000 distinct CDR3 sequences, roughly 72% seen once. Germline CDR1 and CDR2: SEHNR and FQNEAQ (reference sequence). The CDR3 consists of 16 residues. The ends were cut back, 4 bases at V and 1 base at J, with 16 bases in the middle. This receptor was obtained from a human donor who had recovered from COVID-19. The sample comprised CD4+ T cells from blood, cultured in vitro. This chain joins TRBV7-9 and TRBJ1-2; D gene uncertain. The CDR3 loop is CASSSRLLPGNYGYTF. CDR3 DNA sequence: TGTGCCAGCAGCTCCCGCTTGCTGCCTGGTAACTATGGCTACACCTTC.